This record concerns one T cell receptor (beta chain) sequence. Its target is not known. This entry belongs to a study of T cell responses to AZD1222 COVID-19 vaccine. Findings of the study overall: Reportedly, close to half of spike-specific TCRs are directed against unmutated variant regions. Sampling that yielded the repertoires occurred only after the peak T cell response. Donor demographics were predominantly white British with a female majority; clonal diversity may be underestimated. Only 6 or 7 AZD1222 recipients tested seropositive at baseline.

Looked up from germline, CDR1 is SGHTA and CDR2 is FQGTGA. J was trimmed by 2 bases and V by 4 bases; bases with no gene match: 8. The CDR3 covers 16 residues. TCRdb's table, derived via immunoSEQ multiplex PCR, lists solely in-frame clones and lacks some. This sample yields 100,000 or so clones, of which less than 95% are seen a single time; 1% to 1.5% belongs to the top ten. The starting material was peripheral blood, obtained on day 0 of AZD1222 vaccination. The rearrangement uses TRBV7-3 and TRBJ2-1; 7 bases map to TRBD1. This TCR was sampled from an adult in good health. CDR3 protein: CASSYVRTGPYNEQFF. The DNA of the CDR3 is TGTGCCAGCAGCTACGTACGGACAGGTCCCTACAATGAGCAGTTCTTC. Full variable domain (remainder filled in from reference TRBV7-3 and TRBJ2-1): GAGVSQTPSNKVTEKGKYVELRCDPISGHTALYWYRQSLGQGPEFLIYFQGTGAADDSGLPNDRFFAVRPEGSVSTLKIQRTERGDSAVYLCASSYVRTGPYNEQFFGPGTRLTVL.